These 26 T cell receptor beta chains originate from one sample sequenced in a study of long-term antiretroviral therapy in people with HIV. Sequencing relied on immunoSEQ assay v3.0, run at survey level. Clones were sequenced by immunoSEQ multiplex PCR, and TCRdb holds only the in-frame ones, with some missing. The sample includes some 34,000 clones, roughly three quarters of them seen just once. Sequences were derived from unsorted PBMCs, sampled 1.9 years after starting antiretroviral therapy. These receptors were collected from a young man with HIV.

This chain uses TRBV14 with TRBJ2-1; D assignment may be TRBD1 or TRBD2 (5 bases each). There are 15 residues in the CDR3. V lost 1 base and J lost 0, with 7 bases in between. Germline V gives CDR1 SGHDN, CDR2 FVKESK. CDR3 sequence (DNA): TGTGCCAGCAGCCAAGCAGGGAGCTCCTACAATGAGCAGTTCTTC. As protein: CASSQAGSSYNEQFF.

This rearrangement joins TRBV6-5 to TRBJ1-2; tentatively, D is TRBD1 (6 bases). The CDR3 is 13 amino acids. From germline, CDR1 is MNHEY and CDR2 SVGAGI. Trimming took off 10 bases at V and 8 bases at J, with 20 bases between the two ends. CDR3 in amino acids: CATTSTGNGGYTF. For the CDR3, the DNA is TGTGCCACTACCTCCACAGGGAATGGAGGCTACACCTTC.

This clone appeared a few times. V usage is TRBV6-1 and J usage is TRBJ1-5, with D unclear. The CDR3 sequence is 15 residues long. Trimming removed 7 bases from V and 0 bases from J, with 13 bases in between. The germline V gene has CDR1 MNHNS and CDR2 SASEGT. CDR3 DNA sequence: TGTGCCAGCACTGTCTTGCGGGATAGCAATCAGCCCCAGCATTTT. Residues: CASTVLRDSNQPQHF.

The chain links TRBV7-9 to TRBJ2-7; perhaps TRBD2 as D (6 bases). This CDR3 region has 15 residues. The V end lost 1 base, the J end lost 3 bases, and 13 bases lay between the germline ends. In germline, CDR1 is SEHNR, CDR2 FQNEAQ (reference sequence). In DNA form, the CDR3 reads TGTGCCAGCAGCTTAGATCCAGGGACTGTCTACGAGCAGTACTTC. This gives the protein CASSLDPGTVYEQYF. Together with reference TRBV7-9 and TRBJ2-7, the CDR3 gives the full variable domain: DTGVSQNPRHKITKRGQNVTFRCDPISEHNRLYWYRQTLGQGPEFLTYFQNEAQLEKSRLLSDRFSAERPKGSFSTLEIQRTEQGDSAMYLCASSLDPGTVYEQYFGPGTRLTVT.

The V call is TRBV7-8, the J call TRBJ1-6; D is undetermined. The length of the CDR3 is 13 residues. Germline CDR1 is SGHVS and CDR2 is FQNEAQ. V shed 2 bases and J shed 8 bases, with 7 bases lying between them. As DNA, the CDR3 is TGTGCCAGCAGCTTACCCACTGATTCACCCCTCCACTTT. It translates to CASSLPTDSPLHF.

V is TRBV2 and J is TRBJ2-1, with TRBD2 as a possible D gene (6 bases). Trimming cost V 4 bases and J 7 bases, with 11 bases left between them. The CDR3 extends over 13 amino acids. Germline loops: CDR1 SNHLY, CDR2 FYNNEI. The CDR3 loop reads CASSARGANEQFF. The CDR3 bases are TGTGCCAGCAGTGCACGCGGGGCAAATGAGCAGTTCTTC. The entire variable domain, with the rest obtained from reference TRBV2 and TRBJ2-1, is as follows: EPEVTQTPSHQVTQMGQEVILRCVPISNHLYFYWYRQILGQKVEFLVSFYNNEISEKSEIFDDQFSVERPDGSNFTLKIRSTKLEDSAMYFCASSARGANEQFFGPGTRLTVL.

The chain joins TRBV7-8 to TRBJ2-4; D gene ambiguous. Germline CDR1 SGHVS, CDR2 FQNEAQ. Trimming shortened V by 5 bases and J by 5 bases, and 16 bases separated the two germline ends. There are 15 residues in the CDR3. The CDR3 loop reads CASSLTLTWENIQYF. DNA for the CDR3: TGTGCCAGCAGCCTTACCCTGACATGGGAAAACATTCAGTACTTC.

V usage is TRBV6-6 and J usage is TRBJ1-5; 7 nucleotides agree with TRBD1. The CDR3 length is 15 residues. Germline V gene sequence: CDR1 MNHNY, CDR2 SVGAGI (reference sequence). Trimming removed 5 bases from V and 4 bases from J; junction bases left unmatched: 8. CDR3 bases: TGTGCCAGCAGTCGACAGGGAACAGGTAATCAGCCCCAGCATTTT. Amino acid sequence: CASSRQGTGNQPQHF.

This clone was detected a few times. This rearrangement joins TRBV11-2 to TRBJ2-3; weak D call: TRBD1 (6 bases). Germline CDR1 SGHAT, CDR2 FQNNGV. The CDR3 spans 12 residues. Deletions cut 5 bases from V and 10 bases from J, with 13 bases between. The CDR3 bases are TGTGCCAGCAGCCTGGGACACCTCTCGCAGTATTTT. Residues: CASSLGHLSQYF. The whole variable domain, remainder taken from reference TRBV11-2 and TRBJ2-3, is EAGVAQSPRYKIIEKRQSVAFWCNPISGHATLYWYQQILGQGPKLLIQFQNNGVVDDSQLPKDRFSAERLKGVDSTLKIQPAKLEDSAVYLCASSLGHLSQYFGPGTRLTVL.

Concerning this clone itself: The junction differs from germline at one of its ends, possibly a read error. This chain uses TRBV7-7 with TRBJ2-1; 7 bases are shared with TRBD2. Germline values: CDR1 SSHAT, CDR2 FNYEAQ (reference sequence). CDR3 length: 17 residues. The CDR3 coding sequence is TGTGCTAGCAGTCCGGTGCAGGCGGGGGAGGGCTACAATGAGCAGTTCTTC. This encodes CASSPVQAGEGYNEQFF.

The chain has TRBV7-3 and TRBJ1-1; 7 bases align to TRBD1. This CDR3 region has 13 residues. After removal of 6 bases from V and 1 base from J, the junction contained 2 bases not matched to a gene. The germline gives CDR1 SGHTA, CDR2 FQGTGA. The chain's CDR3 is CASRRQGNTEAFF. The CDR3, as DNA: TGTGCCAGCAGAAGACAGGGGAACACTGAAGCTTTCTTT.

CDR3 loop: CASTGRHQGVLAGGREQYF. In DNA form, the CDR3 reads TGTGCCAGCACTGGACGGCACCAGGGAGTACTAGCGGGGGGTAGGGAGCAGTACTTC. The chain carries TRBV2 and TRBJ2-7; 12 bases match TRBD2. The V gene's germline CDR1 is SNHLY and CDR2 FYNNEI. CDR3 length equals 19 residues. The J segment lost 7 bases and the V segment lost 7 bases, leaving 23 bases of the junction unmatched.

Here the CDR3 reads CASKRTGIAEAFF. In DNA, the CDR3 is TGTGCCAGTAAAAGGACAGGGATCGCTGAAGCTTTCTTT. V is TRBV19 and J is TRBJ1-1, with 8 bases fitting TRBD1. CDR1 and CDR2 (germline): LNHDA, SQIVND (reference sequence). V was clipped by 7 bases and J by 6 bases; unmatched bases: 7. The CDR3 runs to 13 residues.

The chain links TRBV19 to TRBJ1-2; no reliable D call. V was shortened by 5 bases and J by 3 bases, with 13 bases between the two germline ends. CDR1 and CDR2 (germline): LNHDA, SQIVND (reference sequence). The CDR3 is 14 amino acids. Here the CDR3 reads CASSVPARYYGYTF. The CDR3 DNA follows: TGTGCCAGTAGTGTACCGGCCCGCTACTATGGCTACACCTTC.

This chain joins TRBV10-3 and TRBJ1-1; D remains ambiguous. Germline CDR1 ENHRY, CDR2 SYGVKD. Trimming took off 6 bases at V and 2 bases at J, with 7 bases between the two ends. CDR3 length: 12 residues. As DNA, the CDR3 is TGTGCCATCAGAGAAGTAAACACTGAAGCTTTCTTT. Amino acids: CAIREVNTEAFF.

This clone appeared a few times. This chain links TRBV15 with TRBJ2-3; D call uncertain. V gave up 3 bases and J gave up 0 bases, with 4 bases separating them. Germline CDR1 LNHNV, CDR2 YYDKDF (reference sequence). This CDR3 has 13 residues. The CDR3 bases are TGTGCCACCAGCAGTTTTAGCACAGATACGCAGTATTTT. It codes for CATSSFSTDTQYF.

This sequence joins TRBV6-1 and TRBJ1-4; possibly TRBD1 for D (5 bases). Germline assignment: CDR1 MNHNS and CDR2 SASEGT. V lost 1 base, J lost 1 base, and 7 bases lay in between. The CDR3 is made up of 15 amino acids. Here the CDR3 DNA reads TGTGCCAGCAGTGAAGTTGGGGGAACTAATGAAAAACTGTTTTTT. Protein product: CASSEVGGTNEKLFF.

The chain carries TRBV18 and TRBJ1-2; tentatively, D is TRBD1 (6 bases). V was cut by 6 bases and J by 0 bases, with 17 bases left in between. CDR1 and CDR2 (germline): KGHSH, LQKENI. The CDR3 has 16 residues. The CDR3 loop is CASSPSWGASNYGYTF. As DNA, the CDR3 is TGTGCCAGCTCCCCTTCTTGGGGGGCCTCTAACTATGGCTACACCTTC. The whole variable domain, filled in from reference TRBV18 and TRBJ1-2, reads NAGVMQNPRHLVRRRGQEARLRCSPMKGHSHVYWYRQLPEEGLKFMVYLQKENIIDESGMPKERFSAEFPKEGPSILRIQQVVRGDSAAYFCASSPSWGASNYGYTFGSGTRLTVV.

The chain is built from TRBV4-1 and TRBJ2-5; 8 positions agree with TRBD2. This CDR3 spans 17 amino acids. Germline V lookup: CDR1 MGHRA, CDR2 YSYEKL. After removal of 7 bases from V and 3 bases from J, the junction contained 16 bases not matched to a gene. The CDR3 DNA is TGCGCCAGCACGCTCATGGCGGGGGGCGTGAGGGAAGAGACCCAGTACTTC. It encodes CASTLMAGGVREETQYF.

This CDR3 is CASSLEVTGTGANVLTF. In DNA, the CDR3 is TGTGCCAGCAGCTTAGAGGTGACAGGTACTGGGGCCAACGTCCTGACTTTC. This chain joins TRBV7-2 and TRBJ2-6; a weak D match, TRBD1 (6 bases). The CDR3 length is 17 residues. With 1 base removed from V and 2 bases from J, the gap between germline ends came to 12 bases. Germline lookup yields CDR1 SGHTA and CDR2 FQGNSA.

This clone was observed once. The V and J genes are TRBV5-8 and TRBJ2-7, with D hard to call. Germline-derived CDR1 and CDR2 are SGHTS and YDEGEE. V was trimmed by 5 bases and J by 5 bases, leaving 17 bases between them. This CDR3 has 14 amino acids. The chain's CDR3 is CASRVSGLGNEQYF. The CDR3 nucleotides read TGTGCCAGCAGAGTTTCAGGCTTAGGGAACGAGCAGTACTTC.

V usage is TRBV7-6 and J usage is TRBJ2-1; D call uncertain. Trimming shortened V by 2 bases and J by 7 bases, and 15 bases separated the two germline ends. The CDR3 is 15 amino acids. The germline gives CDR1 SGHVS, CDR2 FNYEAQ. The CDR3: CASSLLPSAANEQFF. The CDR3 coding sequence is TGTGCCAGCAGCTTATTGCCCTCTGCAGCAAATGAGCAGTTCTTC. The entire variable domain, with the rest obtained from reference TRBV7-6 and TRBJ2-1, is as follows: GAGVSQSPRYKVTKRGQDVALRCDPISGHVSLYWYRQALGQGPEFLTYFNYEAQQDKSGLPNDRFSAERPEGSISTLTIQRTEQRDSAMYRCASSLLPSAANEQFFGPGTRLTVL.

V usage is TRBV7-9 and J usage is TRBJ1-1; D gene unclear. The CDR3 totals 12 residues. V was cut by 1 base and J by 7 bases, with 7 bases left in between. Germline V lookup: CDR1 SEHNR, CDR2 FQNEAQ (reference sequence). The CDR3: CASSLEYSEAFF. CDR3 nucleotide sequence: TGTGCCAGCAGCTTAGAGTACAGTGAAGCTTTCTTT.

The chain is built from TRBV5-1 and TRBJ2-3; D may be TRBD2 (6 bases). Germline CDR1 and CDR2: SGHRS and YFSETQ. The CDR3 has 17 amino acids. V dropped 4 bases and J dropped 2 bases, with 20 bases sitting between them. The CDR3 region is CASSQGVMSGVTDTQYF. For the CDR3, the DNA is TGCGCCAGCAGCCAAGGGGTGATGTCGGGGGTCACAGATACGCAGTATTTT.

This clone has only one observation. This sequence joins TRBV5-1 and TRBJ2-3; D possibly corresponds to TRBD2 (5 bases). Germline CDR1 SGHRS, CDR2 YFSETQ. The CDR3 contains 16 residues. The germline V and J ends were trimmed by 4 bases and 4 bases, with 19 bases remaining between them. Written as DNA, the CDR3 is TGCGCCAGCAGCCGAGGCGCAGGAGGTACGGCAGATACGCAGTATTTT. This translates into CASSRGAGGTADTQYF.

The gene calls are TRBV11-3 and TRBJ2-3; 7 nucleotides align to TRBD1. This CDR3 has 14 amino acids. The V gene's germline CDR1 is SGHNT and CDR2 YENEEA. Losses at the gene ends were 5 bases for V and 0 bases for J; bases not matched to a gene: 2. The CDR3 is CASSRGQSTDTQYF. The CDR3 coding sequence is TGTGCCAGCAGCAGGGGACAGAGCACAGATACGCAGTATTTT.